One and the same sample provided the 29 T cell receptor beta chains below, sequenced in a study of cytomegalovirus exposure and HLA in healthy donors. Profiled with immunoSEQ multiplex PCR; TCRdb holds only in-frame clones, not every one. The profile shows about 130,000 clones, just under 90% of them singletons. Sequencing used PBMCs. The receptors derive from a young man in good health and CMV-seronegative.

V is TRBV4-2 and J is TRBJ2-7; 14 positions agree with TRBD2. Per the germline V gene, CDR1 is LGHNA and CDR2 is YNFKEQ. This CDR3 spans 16 amino acids. V lost 0 bases and J lost 3; bases outside the gene matches: 1. CDR3: CASSQDGTSGSYEQYF. Written as DNA, the CDR3 is TGTGCCAGCAGCCAAGACGGGACTAGCGGGAGCTACGAGCAGTACTTC.

The chain couples TRBV7-9 to TRBJ1-1, with D unclear. Germline values: CDR1 SEHNR, CDR2 FQNEAQ (reference sequence). With 3 bases removed from V and 1 base from J, the gap between germline ends came to 15 bases. The CDR3 is made up of 16 amino acids. CDR3 region: CASSFLRSQENTEAFF. For the CDR3, the DNA is TGTGCCAGCAGCTTCCTTCGATCGCAGGAGAACACTGAAGCTTTCTTT.

The rearrangement links TRBV7-2 to TRBJ1-3, with TRBD1 matching over 9 bases. The CDR3 covers 15 residues. V shed 8 bases, J shed 4 bases, and the junction held 9 bases outside the gene matches. The germline gives CDR1 SGHTA, CDR2 FQGNSA. The CDR3 reads CASALGQGSGNTIYF. In DNA, the CDR3 is TGTGCCAGCGCCTTAGGACAGGGGAGCGGAAACACCATATATTTT.

This clone was detected a few times. The chain carries TRBV6-5 and TRBJ2-7, with 9 bases aligning to TRBD1. J lost 0 bases, V lost 6 bases, and 3 bases had no gene match. Germline V CDR1 and CDR2: MNHEY, SVGAGI. The CDR3 is 14 amino acids. The DNA for the CDR3 is TGTGCCAGCAGGGGGACAGGGCGCTCCTACGAGCAGTACTTC. Its protein product is CASRGTGRSYEQYF.

The CDR3 nucleotides are TGTGCCAGCACTCCCGGGGGAGGGGATGGCTACACCTTC. Translated: CASTPGGGDGYTF. The chain has TRBV27 and TRBJ1-2; D is possibly TRBD1 (5 bases). V lost 7 bases and J lost 6, with 15 bases in between. CDR1 and CDR2 (germline): MNHEY, SMNVEV (reference sequence). The CDR3 is 13 amino acids.

This rearrangement joins TRBV4-1 to TRBJ2-3; 10 bases align to TRBD2. Germline V gene data show CDR1 as MGHRA and CDR2 as YSYEKL. The CDR3 contains 16 residues. Trimming at V came to 1 base and at J to 7 bases, leaving 8 bases not matched to a gene. In DNA form, the CDR3 reads TGCGCCAGCAGCCAAGGGAGCGGGGGGGTGGCGTATACGCAGTATTTT. Amino acid sequence: CASSQGSGGVAYTQYF.

The V and J genes are TRBV11-3 and TRBJ2-2, with 10 bases fitting TRBD2. CDR1 is SGHNT and CDR2 is YENEEA in the germline V gene. The CDR3 has 15 amino acids. V lost 5 bases to trimming and J lost 0 bases; unmatched junction nucleotides: 0. Here the CDR3 reads CASSTSGTNTGELFF. CDR3 bases: TGTGCCAGCAGCACTAGCGGGACGAACACCGGGGAGCTGTTTTTT.

As DNA, the CDR3 is TGTGCCAGCAGCCGGGGACAGGGCTTGGAGACCCAGTACTTC. Translated: CASSRGQGLETQYF. The V call is TRBV6-1, the J call TRBJ2-5; 9 nucleotides align to TRBD1. J gave up 5 bases and V 6 bases, and 7 bases lay outside the gene matches. The CDR3 consists of 14 residues. Per germline, CDR1 MNHNS and CDR2 SASEGT.

The chain employs TRBV7-8 and TRBJ1-1; D not certain. The germline gives CDR1 SGHVS, CDR2 FQNEAQ. CDR3 length: 11 amino acids. Deletions cut 5 bases from V and 1 base from J, with 2 bases between. The chain's CDR3 is CASSRNTEAFF. The CDR3 DNA reads TGTGCCAGCAGCCGGAACACTGAAGCTTTCTTT.

This clone was detected once. The J gene is TRBJ1-5, the V gene TRBV27; D gene unclear. The CDR3 extends over 13 amino acids. Germline loops: CDR1 MNHEY, CDR2 SMNVEV (reference sequence). With 5 bases removed from V and 6 bases from J, the gap between germline ends came to 11 bases. The CDR3 spells CASSAWGGQPQHF. The CDR3 nucleotides read TGTGCCAGCAGTGCCTGGGGAGGTCAGCCCCAGCATTTT.

V and J are TRBV6-5 and TRBJ1-1; 7 positions agree with TRBD1. The junction had 11 bases not matched to a gene; V was cut back by 10 bases and J by 6 bases. Per germline, CDR1 MNHEY and CDR2 SVGAGI. The CDR3 runs 13 residues. The CDR3 loop is CATRDSHRPEAFF. The CDR3 DNA reads as TGTGCCACCCGGGACAGCCACCGACCTGAAGCTTTCTTT.

This chain joins TRBV18 and TRBJ2-3; 10 bases are a match to TRBD1. V dropped 6 bases and J dropped 4; count of bases not matched to a gene: 10. The length of the CDR3 is 16 residues. The germline V gene encodes CDR1 KGHSH and CDR2 LQKENI. The CDR3 reads CASSPRQGAFPDTQYF. The CDR3 nucleotides are TGTGCCAGCTCCCCCAGACAGGGGGCGTTCCCAGATACGCAGTATTTT.

J is TRBJ2-1 and V is TRBV9, with TRBD2 identical over 13 bases. The germline V gene has CDR1 SGDLS and CDR2 YYNGEE. This CDR3 region has 16 residues. Trimming at V came to 4 bases and at J to 3 bases, leaving 4 bases not matched to a gene. The CDR3, as DNA: TGTGCCAGCAGCACTAGCGGGGGGGCTGGCTACAATGAGCAGTTCTTC. Protein: CASSTSGGAGYNEQFF.

V and J are TRBV25-1 and TRBJ1-5; TRBD1 is a possible D gene (6 bases). Trimming removed 6 bases at V and 5 bases at J, with 8 bases between. This CDR3 region has 12 residues. Germline V lookup: CDR1 MGHDK, CDR2 SYGVNS. The CDR3 spells CASRSGDQPQHF. The CDR3 DNA follows: TGTGCCAGCAGGTCAGGGGATCAGCCCCAGCATTTT.

This chain joins TRBV7-8 and TRBJ1-5; 9 nucleotides line up with TRBD1. Unmatched junction bases numbered 2, after V lost 4 bases and J lost 4 bases. Germline CDR1 and CDR2: SGHVS and FQNEAQ. The length of the CDR3 is 14 residues. Written as DNA, the CDR3 is TGTGCCAGCAGCTGGGACAGGGATAATCAGCCCCAGCATTTT. Its translation: CASSWDRDNQPQHF. Full variable domain (outside the CDR3, taken from reference TRBV7-8 and TRBJ1-5): GAGVSQSPRYKVAKRGQDVALRCDPISGHVSLFWYQQALGQGPEFLTYFQNEAQLDKSGLPSDRFFAERPEGSVSTLKIQRTQQEDSAVYLCASSWDRDNQPQHFGDGTRLSIL.

The CDR3 nucleotides are TGTGCCAGCAGATCGACAGGGAGCACAGATACGCAGTATTTT. It codes for CASRSTGSTDTQYF. The rearrangement joins TRBV2 to TRBJ2-3, with 7 bases fitting TRBD1. The germline V gene has CDR1 SNHLY and CDR2 FYNNEI. V shed 6 bases and J 0 bases; nucleotides not matched to a gene: 3. The length of the CDR3 is 14 residues.

This chain connects TRBV5-6 to TRBJ2-1; D gene ambiguous. The CDR3 sequence is 15 residues long. Trimming removed 0 bases from V and 7 bases from J, with 14 bases in between. CDR1 and CDR2 from the germline V gene are SGHDT and YYEEEE. The CDR3 DNA is TGTGCCAGCAGCTTGGTGGCGACTTTCAATAATGAGCAGTTCTTC. Encoded protein: CASSLVATFNNEQFF.

The genes are TRBV11-3 and TRBJ2-1, with D possibly being TRBD1 (6 bases). This CDR3 contains 15 residues. V was clipped by 5 bases and J by 6 bases, with 17 bases between them. Germline loops: CDR1 SGHNT, CDR2 YENEEA. The CDR3 sequence is CASSEQGFGVNEQFF. In nucleotides, the CDR3 is TGTGCCAGCAGCGAACAGGGTTTCGGGGTCAATGAGCAGTTCTTC.

The chain carries TRBV7-8 and TRBJ2-3; 8 nucleotides match TRBD1. With 5 bases clipped from V and 4 bases from J, the junction kept 2 bases outside the gene matches. The germline gives CDR1 SGHVS, CDR2 FQNEAQ. This CDR3 region has 13 residues. The CDR3 nucleotides read TGTGCCAGCAGCCCGGGACAGGCAGATACGCAGTATTTT. Protein: CASSPGQADTQYF.

V is TRBV5-1 and J is TRBJ1-5; D might be TRBD1 (6 bases). There are 15 residues in the CDR3. Between the trimmed V and J ends, which lost 2 bases and 5 bases, there was a span of 14 bases. Germline loops: CDR1 SGHRS, CDR2 YFSETQ. The CDR3 sequence is CASSLPRGGDQPQHF. The CDR3 coding sequence is TGCGCCAGCAGCTTACCCAGGGGAGGGGATCAGCCCCAGCATTTT.

The genes are TRBV12-5 and TRBJ1-6; a possible D gene is TRBD1 (5 bases). The length of the CDR3 is 14 residues. From germline, CDR1 is LGHNT and CDR2 FRNRAP. V lost 6 bases to trimming and J lost 6 bases, with 12 bases between them. The CDR3 here is CASGTTGSNSPLHF. CDR3 bases: TGTGCTAGTGGCACAACAGGTAGTAATTCACCCCTCCACTTT. The variable domain in full, with the rest retrieved from reference TRBV12-5 and TRBJ1-6, is DARVTQTPRHKVTEMGQEVTMRCQPILGHNTVFWYRQTMMQGLELLAYFRNRAPLDDSGMPKDRFSAEMPDATLATLKIQPSEPRDSAVYFCASGTTGSNSPLHFGNGTRLTVT.

The genes are TRBV7-2 and TRBJ2-1, with D perhaps TRBD1 (5 bases). With 8 bases removed from V and 2 bases from J, the gap between germline ends came to 10 bases. The CDR3 has 13 residues. Germline V CDR1 and CDR2: SGHTA, FQGNSA. CDR3 sequence: CASGDSPYNEQFF. In nucleotides, the CDR3 is TGTGCCAGCGGAGACAGCCCCTACAATGAGCAGTTCTTC.

The gene calls are TRBV28 and TRBJ1-1; a possible D gene is TRBD1 (5 bases). This CDR3 has 15 amino acids. The germline V gene encodes CDR1 MDHEN and CDR2 SYDVKM. The V gene lost 4 bases and the J gene lost 9 bases, with 21 bases spanning the gap. Here the CDR3 DNA reads TGTGCCAGCAGTTCTCCGGGGGGTCCGTTCGCTAAAGCTTTCTTT. Translation gives CASSSPGGPFAKAFF.

This chain joins TRBV5-4 and TRBJ1-2; 7 nucleotides agree with TRBD1. The CDR3 is 15 amino acids. In germline, CDR1 is SGHNT, CDR2 YYREEE (reference sequence). The V segment lost 5 bases and the J segment 4 bases; nucleotides outside the gene matches: 11. This chain's CDR3 is CASSAVGGPLYGYTF. In DNA, the CDR3 is TGTGCCAGCAGTGCCGTAGGGGGCCCACTCTATGGCTACACCTTC.

The rearrangement joins TRBV6-1 to TRBJ1-6; 7 bases agree with TRBD1. With 6 bases clipped from V and 13 bases from J, the junction kept 9 bases outside the gene matches. The CDR3 covers 13 residues. Germline V gene lookup returns CDR1 MNHNS and CDR2 SASEGT. CDR3 loop: CASSPTGFIPLHF. In DNA, the CDR3 is TGTGCCAGCAGCCCGACAGGGTTTATCCCCCTCCACTTT.

The chain joins TRBV7-9 to TRBJ1-2; D remains ambiguous. The V end was cut by 1 base, the J end by 8 bases, with 11 bases between. Germline-derived CDR1 and CDR2 are SEHNR and FQNEAQ (reference sequence). The CDR3 totals 13 residues. CDR3 in DNA: TGTGCCAGCAGCTTAGGGCAGAAAGTGGGCTACACCTTC. Protein sequence: CASSLGQKVGYTF.

The chain joins TRBV4-1 to TRBJ2-1; D is perhaps TRBD1 (5 bases). Germline CDR1 is MGHRA and CDR2 is YSYEKL. V lost 1 base, J lost 6 bases, and 13 bases lay in between. The CDR3 totals 15 residues. The CDR3 is CASSQGRAVGNEQFF. CDR3 in DNA: TGCGCCAGCAGCCAAGGCAGGGCCGTCGGCAATGAGCAGTTCTTC.

The rearrangement uses TRBV10-3 and TRBJ1-2; weak D call: TRBD1 (5 bases). The CDR3 runs to 14 residues. Germline CDR1 ENHRY, CDR2 SYGVKD. The V end lost 4 bases, the J end lost 4 bases, and 13 bases lay between the germline ends. The CDR3 reads CAISGGTQTYGYTF. The CDR3 nucleotides read TGTGCCATCAGTGGCGGGACGCAGACCTATGGCTACACCTTC.

V gene TRBV4-1 combines with J gene TRBJ1-2; 8 positions agree with TRBD1. Unmatched junction bases numbered 1, after V lost 3 bases and J lost 1 base. There are 14 residues in the CDR3. Germline CDR1 reads MGHRA; CDR2 reads YSYEKL. CDR3 amino acids: CASSHDRGNYGYTF. DNA for the CDR3: TGCGCCAGCAGCCACGACAGGGGTAACTATGGCTACACCTTC.